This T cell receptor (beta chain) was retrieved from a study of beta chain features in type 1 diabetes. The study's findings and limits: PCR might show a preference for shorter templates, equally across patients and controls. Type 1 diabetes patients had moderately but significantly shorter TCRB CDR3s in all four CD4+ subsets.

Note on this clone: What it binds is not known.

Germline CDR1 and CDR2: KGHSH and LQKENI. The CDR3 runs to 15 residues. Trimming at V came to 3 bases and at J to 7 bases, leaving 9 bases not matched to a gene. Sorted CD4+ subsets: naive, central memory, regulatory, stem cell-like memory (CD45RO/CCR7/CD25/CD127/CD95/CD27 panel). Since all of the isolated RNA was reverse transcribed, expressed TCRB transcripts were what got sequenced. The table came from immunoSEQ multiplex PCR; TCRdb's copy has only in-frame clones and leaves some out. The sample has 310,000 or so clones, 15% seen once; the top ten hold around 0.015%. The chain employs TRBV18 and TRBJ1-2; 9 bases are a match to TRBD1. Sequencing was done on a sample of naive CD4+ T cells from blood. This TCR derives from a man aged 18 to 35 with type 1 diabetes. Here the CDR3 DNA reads TGTGCCAGCTCACCGGGGGAACAGGGGGCCGCTGGCTACACCTTC. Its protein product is CASSPGEQGAAGYTF. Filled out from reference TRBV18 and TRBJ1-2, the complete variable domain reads NAGVMQNPRHLVRRRGQEARLRCSPMKGHSHVYWYRQLPEEGLKFMVYLQKENIIDESGMPKERFSAEFPKEGPSILRIQQVVRGDSAAYFCASSPGEQGAAGYTFGSGTRLTVV.